This entry is about one T cell receptor (beta chain). TCRdb's table, derived via immunoSEQ multiplex PCR, lists solely in-frame clones and lacks some. The sample has fewer than 150,000 clones, about four fifths seen once. V shed 4 bases and J shed 6 bases, with 21 bases lying between them. Germline-derived CDR1 and CDR2 are SQVTM and ANQGSEA. CDR3 length equals 16 residues. The source of the sample is a study of blood T cell repertoires in COVID-19. Study as a whole: Samples came from the United States, Italy and Spain, spanning acute and convalescent COVID-19. In each case, the material was cDNA or gDNA derived from T cells, B-cell-depleted T cells, or PBMCs.

The chain carries TRBV29-1 and TRBJ2-2; possibly TRBD1 for D (6 bases). The specimen sequenced was peripheral blood. This TCR came from a human donor in a cohort sampled during active COVID-19. The CDR3 bases are TGCAGCGTTGGAATGGACAGAACTTTGGTGGCCGGGGAGCTGTTTTTT. It codes for CSVGMDRTLVAGELFF.